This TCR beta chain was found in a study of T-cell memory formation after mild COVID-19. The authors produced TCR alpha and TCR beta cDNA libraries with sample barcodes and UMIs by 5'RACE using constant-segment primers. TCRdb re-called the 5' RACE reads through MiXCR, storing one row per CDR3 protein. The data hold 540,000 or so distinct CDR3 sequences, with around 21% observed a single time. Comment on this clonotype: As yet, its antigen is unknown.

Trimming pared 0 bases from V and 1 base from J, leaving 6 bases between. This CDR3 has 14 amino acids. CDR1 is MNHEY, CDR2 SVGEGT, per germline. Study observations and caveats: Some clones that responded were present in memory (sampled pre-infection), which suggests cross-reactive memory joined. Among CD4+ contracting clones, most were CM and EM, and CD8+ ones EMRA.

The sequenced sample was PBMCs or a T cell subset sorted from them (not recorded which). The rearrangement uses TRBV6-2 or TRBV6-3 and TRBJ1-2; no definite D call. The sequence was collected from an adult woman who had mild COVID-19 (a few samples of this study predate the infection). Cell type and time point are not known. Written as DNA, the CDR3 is TGTGCCAGCAGTTACTCAGAGGGTAACTATGGCTACACCTTC. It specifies CASSYSEGNYGYTF.